The clone carrying this T cell receptor beta chain appeared once. Libraries were prepared by immunoSEQ multiplex PCR; TCRdb keeps only in-frame clonotypes and omits some of them. Among about 130,000 clones listed, 80% to 90% were seen once. This entry comes from a study of cytomegalovirus exposure and HLA in healthy donors. Study in general: A later analysis reported the same platform for the 100 to 150 validation repertoires and the 650 to 750 first-cohort repertoires.

The receptor was derived from a woman younger than 35 in good health and CMV-seronegative. The sequenced sample consisted of PBMCs.

The CDR3 DNA reads as TGTGCCTTCTCCCGACGGGGGACAGGGAGGTTCTTC. As protein: CAFSRRGTGRFF. The chain links TRBV25-1 to TRBJ2-1; 9 bases map to TRBD1. V trimming: 11 bases; J trimming: 15 bases; junction bases outside the gene matches: 14. The CDR3 length is 12 residues. CDR1 and CDR2 (germline): MGHDK, SYGVNS. The full variable domain, in which reference TRBV25-1 and TRBJ2-1 provide the parts outside the CDR3, is EADIYQTPRYLVIGTGKKITLECSQTMGHDKMYWYQQDPGMELHLIHYSYGVNSTEKGDLSSESTVSRIRTEHFPLTLESARPSHTSQYLCAFSRRGTGRFFGPGTRLTVL.